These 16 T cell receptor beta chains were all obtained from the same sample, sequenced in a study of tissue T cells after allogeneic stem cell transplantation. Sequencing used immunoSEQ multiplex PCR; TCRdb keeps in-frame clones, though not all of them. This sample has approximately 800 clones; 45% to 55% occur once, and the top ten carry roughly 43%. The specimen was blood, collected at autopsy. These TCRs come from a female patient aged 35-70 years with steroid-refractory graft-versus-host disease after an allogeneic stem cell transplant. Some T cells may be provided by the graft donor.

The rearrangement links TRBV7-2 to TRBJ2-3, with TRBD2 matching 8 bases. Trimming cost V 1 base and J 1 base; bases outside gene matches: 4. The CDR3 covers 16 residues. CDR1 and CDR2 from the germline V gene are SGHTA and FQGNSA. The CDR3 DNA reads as TGTGCCAGCAGCTTAGTCGGGAGGGTTGGCACAGATACGCAGTATTTT. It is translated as CASSLVGRVGTDTQYF.

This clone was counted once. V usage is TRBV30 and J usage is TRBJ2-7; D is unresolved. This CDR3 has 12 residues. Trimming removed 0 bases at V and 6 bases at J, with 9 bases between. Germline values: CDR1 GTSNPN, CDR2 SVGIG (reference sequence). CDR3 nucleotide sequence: TGTGCCTGGAGTGTAACCGGGCTCGAGCAGTACTTC. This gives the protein CAWSVTGLEQYF. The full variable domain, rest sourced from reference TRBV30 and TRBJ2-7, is SQTIHQWPATLVQPVGSPLSLECTVEGTSNPNLYWYRQAAGRGLQLLFYSVGIGQISSEVPQNLSASRPQDRQFILSSKKLLLSDSGFYLCAWSVTGLEQYFGPGTRLTVT.

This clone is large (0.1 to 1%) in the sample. CDR3 sequence (DNA): TGTGCCAGCAGCCGGTCGGGGACTAGCGGTATCTACGAGCAGTACTTC. Residues: CASSRSGTSGIYEQYF. The rearrangement joins TRBV7-9 to TRBJ2-7; 11 positions agree with TRBD2. Germline V gene sequence: CDR1 SEHNR, CDR2 FQNEAQ (reference sequence). CDR3 size: 16 residues. V lost 5 bases, J lost 3 bases, and 9 bases stayed unmatched. Complete variable domain (other parts from reference TRBV7-9 and TRBJ2-7): DTGVSQNPRHKITKRGQNVTFRCDPISEHNRLYWYRQTLGQGPEFLTYFQNEAQLEKSRLLSDRFSAERPKGSFSTLEIQRTEQGDSAMYLCASSRSGTSGIYEQYFGPGTRLTVT.

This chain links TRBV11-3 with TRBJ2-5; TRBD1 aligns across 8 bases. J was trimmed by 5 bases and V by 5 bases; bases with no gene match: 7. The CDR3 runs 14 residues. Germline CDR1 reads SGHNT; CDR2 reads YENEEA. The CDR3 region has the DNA TGTGCCAGCAGCACCAGACAGGGGCACGAGACCCAGTACTTC. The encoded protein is CASSTRQGHETQYF.

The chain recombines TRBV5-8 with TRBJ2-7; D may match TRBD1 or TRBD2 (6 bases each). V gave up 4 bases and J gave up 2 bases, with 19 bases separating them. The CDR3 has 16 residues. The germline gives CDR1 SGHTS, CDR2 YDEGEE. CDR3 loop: CASSIGRGLVAYEQYF. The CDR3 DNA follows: TGTGCCAGCAGCATCGGTCGGGGGCTCGTCGCCTACGAGCAGTACTTC.

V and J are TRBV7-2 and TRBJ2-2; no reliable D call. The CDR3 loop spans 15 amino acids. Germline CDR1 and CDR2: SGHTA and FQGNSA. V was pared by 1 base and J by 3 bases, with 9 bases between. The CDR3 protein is CASSLGNSYTGELFF. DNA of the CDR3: TGTGCCAGCAGCTTAGGGAACAGCTACACCGGGGAGCTGTTTTTT.

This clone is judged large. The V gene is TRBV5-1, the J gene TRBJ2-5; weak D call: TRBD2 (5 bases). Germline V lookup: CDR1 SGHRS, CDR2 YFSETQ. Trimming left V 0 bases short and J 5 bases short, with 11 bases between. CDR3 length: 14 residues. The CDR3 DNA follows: TGCGCCAGCAGCTTGGGGACTTGGGGTGAGACCCAGTACTTC. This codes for CASSLGTWGETQYF. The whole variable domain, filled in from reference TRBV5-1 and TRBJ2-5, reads KAGVTQTPRYLIKTRGQQVTLSCSPISGHRSVSWYQQTPGQGLQFLFEYFSETQRNKGNFPGRFSGRQFSNSRSEMNVSTLELGDSALYLCASSLGTWGETQYFGPGTRLLVL.

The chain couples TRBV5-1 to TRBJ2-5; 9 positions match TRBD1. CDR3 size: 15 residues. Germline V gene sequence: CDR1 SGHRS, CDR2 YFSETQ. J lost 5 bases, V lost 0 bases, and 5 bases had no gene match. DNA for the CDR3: TGCGCCAGCAGCTTGGGGGACAGGGTATTTGAGACCCAGTACTTC. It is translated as CASSLGDRVFETQYF.

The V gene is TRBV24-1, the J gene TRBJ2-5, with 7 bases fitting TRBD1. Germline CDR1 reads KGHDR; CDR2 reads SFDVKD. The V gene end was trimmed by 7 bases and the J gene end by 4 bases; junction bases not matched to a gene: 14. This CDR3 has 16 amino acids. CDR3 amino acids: CATSERNRGMAETQYF. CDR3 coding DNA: TGTGCCACCAGCGAGCGAAACAGGGGAATGGCAGAGACCCAGTACTTC.

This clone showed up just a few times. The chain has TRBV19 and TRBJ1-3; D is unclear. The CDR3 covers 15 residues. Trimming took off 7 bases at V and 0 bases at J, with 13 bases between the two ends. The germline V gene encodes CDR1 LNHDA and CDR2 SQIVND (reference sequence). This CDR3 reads CASTSYVISGNTIYF. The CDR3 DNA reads TGTGCCAGTACCTCCTACGTTATCTCTGGAAACACCATATATTTT.

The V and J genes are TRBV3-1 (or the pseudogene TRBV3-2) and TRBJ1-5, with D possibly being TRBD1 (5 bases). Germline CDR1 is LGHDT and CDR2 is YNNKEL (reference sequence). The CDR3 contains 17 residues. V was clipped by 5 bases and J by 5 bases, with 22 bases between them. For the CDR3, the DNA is TGTGCCAGCAGCTGGGGCAGTCCCATTTGGCATCATCAGCCCCAGCATTTT. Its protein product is CASSWGSPIWHHQPQHF.

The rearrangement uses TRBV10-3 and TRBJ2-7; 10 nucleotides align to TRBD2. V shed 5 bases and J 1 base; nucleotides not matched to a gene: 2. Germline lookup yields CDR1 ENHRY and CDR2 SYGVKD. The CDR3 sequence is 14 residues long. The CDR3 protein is CAISLAGASYEQYF. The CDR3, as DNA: TGTGCCATCAGTCTAGCGGGAGCGTCCTACGAGCAGTACTTC.

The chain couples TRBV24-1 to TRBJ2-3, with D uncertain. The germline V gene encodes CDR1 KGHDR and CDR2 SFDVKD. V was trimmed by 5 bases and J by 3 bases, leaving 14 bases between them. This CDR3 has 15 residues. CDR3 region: CATSVQGRQTDTQYF. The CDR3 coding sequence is TGTGCCACCAGTGTCCAAGGACGGCAAACAGATACGCAGTATTTT.

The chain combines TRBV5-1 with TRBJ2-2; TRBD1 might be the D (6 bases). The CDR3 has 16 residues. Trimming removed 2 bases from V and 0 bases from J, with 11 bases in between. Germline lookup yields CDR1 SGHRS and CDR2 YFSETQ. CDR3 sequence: CASSFGGRANTGELFF. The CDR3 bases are TGCGCCAGCAGCTTTGGGGGCAGGGCGAACACCGGGGAGCTGTTTTTT. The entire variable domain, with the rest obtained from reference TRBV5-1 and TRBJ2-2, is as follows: KAGVTQTPRYLIKTRGQQVTLSCSPISGHRSVSWYQQTPGQGLQFLFEYFSETQRNKGNFPGRFSGRQFSNSRSEMNVSTLELGDSALYLCASSFGGRANTGELFFGEGSRLTVL.

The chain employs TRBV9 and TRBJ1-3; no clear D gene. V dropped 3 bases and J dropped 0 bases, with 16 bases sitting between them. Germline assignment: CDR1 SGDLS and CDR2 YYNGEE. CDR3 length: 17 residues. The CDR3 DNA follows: TGTGCCAGCAGCGGCCGGGCAGGCCGGTACTCTGGAAACACCATATATTTT. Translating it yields CASSGRAGRYSGNTIYF.

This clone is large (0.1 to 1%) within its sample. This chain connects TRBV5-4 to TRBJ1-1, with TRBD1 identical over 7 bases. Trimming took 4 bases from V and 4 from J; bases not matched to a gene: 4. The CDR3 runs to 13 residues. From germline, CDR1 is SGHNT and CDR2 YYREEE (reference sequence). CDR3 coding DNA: TGTGCCAGCAGCCGGGGGACAGCCACTGAAGCTTTCTTT. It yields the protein CASSRGTATEAFF.